This T cell receptor (beta chain) was profiled in a study of T cell responses to AZD1222 COVID-19 vaccine. V was trimmed by 0 bases and J by 5 bases, leaving 6 bases between them. This CDR3 spans 14 amino acids. The V gene's germline CDR1 is SGHRS and CDR2 YFSETQ. Assay: immunoSEQ multiplex PCR; the TCRdb copy retains only in-frame clones and omits some. The sample comprises 120,000 to 150,000 clones, 88% of which are singletons, and 2.5% to 3.5% rests with the top ten. Comments on this clone: The antigen remains unidentified.

Study results and caveats: Among spike-specific TCRs, nearly half reportedly target unmutated variant regions.

The chain joins TRBV5-1 to TRBJ1-6, with D uncertain. The receptor's source is an adult who received the AZD1222 COVID-19 vaccine. Sequenced material: peripheral blood, taken 28 days after the second AZD1222 dose. CDR3 amino acids: CASSLGADNSPLHF. The DNA of the CDR3 is TGCGCCAGCAGCTTGGGGGCAGATAATTCACCCCTCCACTTT.